This TCR beta chain was captured by sequencing in a study of blood T cell repertoires in COVID-19. Study context: Material from acute and convalescent COVID-19 was sourced from the United States, Italy and Spain.

V shed 4 bases, J shed 2 bases, and the junction held 6 bases outside the gene matches. CDR1 and CDR2 (germline): LNHDA, SQIVND (reference sequence). The CDR3 has 15 residues. Assay: immunoSEQ multiplex PCR; the TCRdb copy retains only in-frame clones and omits some. The sample has roughly 160,000 clones, around 85% seen once. This TCR derives from a man aged 60 to 69 with acute or convalescent COVID-19. The chain links TRBV19 to TRBJ2-3, with TRBD1 identical over 7 bases. The sequencing sample was made of peripheral blood. The CDR3 spells CASSTGQVNTDTQYF. CDR3 DNA: TGTGCCAGTAGTACCGGACAGGTCAACACAGATACGCAGTATTTT. The full variable domain, its missing parts supplied by reference TRBV19 and TRBJ2-3, is DGGITQSPKYLFRKEGQNVTLSCEQNLNHDAMYWYRQDPGQGLRLIYYSQIVNDFQKGDIAEGYSVSREKKESFPLTVTSAQKNPTAFYLCASSTGQVNTDTQYFGPGTRLTVL.